These 27 T cell receptor beta chains were all obtained from the same sample, sequenced in a study of blood T cell repertoires in COVID-19 (dated by TCRdb to about 2020). Library preparation employed the immunoSEQ multiplex PCR assay. The clones in this table, taken by TCRdb from immuneACCESS, are in-frame only. Not every clone is retained; where verified, under half of the shortfall comes from an unresolved V gene, and the cause of the rest is unknown. This sample has some 100,000 clones in its table, and 88% of those were observed once. Approximately 4.8% of the sample is in the top ten clones. The sample was peripheral blood. The source of these receptors is a woman aged 80 or over with active COVID-19.

The chain is built from TRBV7-9 and TRBJ1-2; 9 bases agree with TRBD1. CDR1 is SEHNR, CDR2 FQNEAQ, per germline (reference sequence). This CDR3 is built from 15 residues. J lost 7 bases, V lost 0 bases, and 6 bases had no gene match. The CDR3, as DNA: TGTGCCAGCAGCTTAGCGGGACAGGGCTGGATTGGCTACACCTTC. This gives the protein CASSLAGQGWIGYTF.

This clone was seen a single time. V usage is TRBV15 and J usage is TRBJ2-3; D unresolved. Trimming cost V 0 bases and J 4 bases, with 8 bases left between them. This CDR3 spans 14 amino acids. Germline CDR1 LNHNV, CDR2 YYDKDF (reference sequence). Here the CDR3 reads CATSRDRVADTQYF. In DNA form, the CDR3 reads TGTGCCACCAGCAGAGATCGGGTAGCAGATACGCAGTATTTT.

The chain carries TRBV9 and TRBJ2-1; D unresolved. The length of the CDR3 is 14 residues. Germline V gives CDR1 SGDLS, CDR2 YYNGEE. The V end lost 2 bases, the J end lost 0 bases, and 6 bases lay between the germline ends. CDR3 sequence reads: CASSVGSSYNEQFF. CDR3 in DNA: TGTGCCAGCAGCGTGGGCAGCTCCTACAATGAGCAGTTCTTC.

This clone was counted once. The V gene is TRBV7-9, the J gene TRBJ2-1, with TRBD2 matching 7 bases. The ends lost 4 bases at V and 2 bases at J; junction bases unmatched: 14. There are 18 residues in the CDR3. CDR1 and CDR2 from the germline V gene are SEHNR and FQNEAQ (reference sequence). The chain's CDR3 is CASSSLARLAETYNEQFF. The CDR3, as DNA: TGTGCCAGCAGCTCTCTCGCGAGGCTAGCGGAGACCTACAATGAGCAGTTCTTC.

This chain uses TRBV6-1 with TRBJ1-1; a possible D gene is TRBD1 (5 bases). Deletions cut 2 bases from V and 10 bases from J, with 14 bases between. From germline, CDR1 is MNHNS and CDR2 SASEGT. The CDR3 consists of 13 residues. CDR3 protein: CASSEQTGIVAFF. The DNA of the CDR3 is TGTGCCAGCAGTGAACAAACAGGTATAGTAGCTTTCTTT.

The CDR3 region has the DNA TGTGCCATCAGTCGCGACAGGGCCGGGGAGCTGTTTTTT. This encodes CAISRDRAGELFF. The chain carries TRBV10-3 and TRBJ2-2, with 7 bases that match TRBD1. This CDR3 has 13 amino acids. V was clipped by 5 bases and J by 6 bases; unmatched bases: 3. The germline V gene encodes CDR1 ENHRY and CDR2 SYGVKD.

This chain connects TRBV19 to TRBJ1-1; D not resolved. From germline, CDR1 is LNHDA and CDR2 SQIVND (reference sequence). Trimming removed 7 bases at V and 2 bases at J, with 17 bases between. The CDR3 spans 15 residues. CDR3 coding DNA: TGTGCCAGTATCCCCCCCCCAGACAAAAACACTGAAGCTTTCTTT. Protein: CASIPPPDKNTEAFF.

This clone was found once. The chain links TRBV6-6 to TRBJ1-1; weak D call: TRBD1 (5 bases). Germline V gives CDR1 MNHNY, CDR2 SVGAGI (reference sequence). This CDR3 has 14 amino acids. Deletions cut 5 bases from V and 1 base from J, with 11 bases between. This CDR3 reads CASSAQGKNTEAFF. The CDR3 nucleotides are TGTGCCAGCAGTGCCCAGGGAAAGAACACTGAAGCTTTCTTT.

This clone was counted once. V gene TRBV27 combines with J gene TRBJ2-1; maybe TRBD2 (5 bases). V lost 5 bases, J lost 3 bases, and 11 bases lay in between. This CDR3 is built from 14 residues. Per germline, CDR1 MNHEY and CDR2 SMNVEV (reference sequence). CDR3 nucleotides: TGTGCCAGCAGTCCCGCAACTAGCTACAATGAGCAGTTCTTC. Protein product: CASSPATSYNEQFF.

The V gene is TRBV5-1, the J gene TRBJ2-7; 13 bases map to TRBD2. The CDR3 extends over 15 amino acids. V shed 3 bases, J shed 6 bases, and the junction held 6 bases outside the gene matches. In germline, CDR1 is SGHRS, CDR2 YFSETQ. This CDR3 reads CASSWTSGSRGEQYF. The CDR3, as DNA: TGCGCCAGCAGCTGGACTAGCGGGAGCAGAGGCGAGCAGTACTTC.

The CDR3 DNA follows: TGTGCCAGCGGAACGGAGGGGAGGCATGGCTACACCTTC. Encoded protein: CASGTEGRHGYTF. J is TRBJ1-2 and V is TRBV28, with D possibly being TRBD1 (5 bases). V was cut by 8 bases and J by 6 bases, with 16 bases left in between. Germline V gene lookup returns CDR1 MDHEN and CDR2 SYDVKM. CDR3 size: 13 residues.

V is TRBV4-2 and J is TRBJ2-1; D is unresolved. V was trimmed by 0 bases and J by 9 bases, leaving 15 bases between them. From germline, CDR1 is LGHNA and CDR2 YNFKEQ. The CDR3 is made up of 15 amino acids. The CDR3 region is CASSQDPTSGGEQFF. CDR3 DNA: TGTGCCAGCAGCCAAGATCCGACTTCCGGTGGTGAGCAGTTCTTC.

J is TRBJ1-4 and V is TRBV7-9; no clear D gene. The CDR3 contains 12 residues. The V gene's germline CDR1 is SEHNR and CDR2 FQNEAQ (reference sequence). V was pared by 5 bases and J by 7 bases, with 8 bases between. The CDR3 sequence is CASSREGEKLFF. The DNA of the CDR3 is TGTGCCAGCAGCCGGGAGGGTGAAAAACTGTTTTTT.

This chain uses TRBV12-3 or TRBV12-4 with TRBJ1-1, with D unclear. The CDR3 runs 12 residues. Trimming took 1 base from V and 7 from J, leaving 7 bases between them. Written as DNA, the CDR3 is TGTGCCAGCAGTTTAGGCCGAGGTGAAGCTTTCTTT. Translating it yields CASSLGRGEAFF.

The V gene is TRBV5-4, the J gene TRBJ2-3, with a tentative D call TRBD2 (5 bases). Between the trimmed V and J ends, which lost 4 bases and 2 bases, there was a span of 14 bases. There are 15 residues in the CDR3. Germline CDR1 reads SGHNT; CDR2 reads YYREEE (reference sequence). The CDR3 DNA reads as TGTGCCAGCAGCCCCGCCGGACTCAACACAGATACGCAGTATTTT. Amino acid sequence: CASSPAGLNTDTQYF. Complete variable domain (other parts from reference TRBV5-4 and TRBJ2-3): ETGVTQSPTHLIKTRGQQVTLRCSSQSGHNTVSWYQQALGQGPQFIFQYYREEENGRGNFPPRFSGLQFPNYSSELNVNALELDDSALYLCASSPAGLNTDTQYFGPGTRLTVL.

The genes are TRBV4-1 and TRBJ2-2; 10 bases map to TRBD2. Trimming took 4 bases from V and 0 from J; bases not matched to a gene: 2. The CDR3 extends over 16 amino acids. Germline-derived CDR1 and CDR2 are MGHRA and YSYEKL. As DNA, the CDR3 is TGCGCCAGCAGCCTCGGACTAGCGGCGAACACCGGGGAGCTGTTTTTT. Protein sequence: CASSLGLAANTGELFF.

The V call is TRBV28, the J call TRBJ2-7; 9 bases line up with TRBD1. The length of the CDR3 is 11 residues. Trimming took 2 bases from V and 11 from J; bases not matched to a gene: 1. Germline CDR1 reads MDHEN; CDR2 reads SYDVKM. DNA of the CDR3: TGTGCCAGCAGTTTAGGGACAGGGAAGTACTTC. This translates into CASSLGTGKYF.

This chain connects TRBV25-1 to TRBJ2-2, with a weak D call TRBD2 (6 bases). This CDR3 contains 14 residues. V was trimmed by 5 bases and J by 4 bases, leaving 11 bases between them. The germline V gene has CDR1 MGHDK and CDR2 SYGVNS. This CDR3 is CASSIRGITGELFF. The DNA of the CDR3 is TGTGCCAGCAGTATTCGGGGGATCACCGGGGAGCTGTTTTTT.

V is TRBV18 and J is TRBJ1-3; weak D call: TRBD1 (6 bases). Trimming shortened V by 6 bases and J by 3 bases, and 12 bases separated the two germline ends. There are 14 residues in the CDR3. The germline V gene encodes CDR1 KGHSH and CDR2 LQKENI. This CDR3 is CASSQGTLGNTIYF. CDR3 coding DNA: TGTGCCAGCTCCCAGGGGACACTTGGAAACACCATATATTTT.

The chain couples TRBV28 to TRBJ1-3; 11 nucleotides line up with TRBD1. Per the germline V gene, CDR1 is MDHEN and CDR2 is SYDVKM. CDR3 length equals 16 residues. With V trimmed by 6 bases and J by 5 bases, 9 bases remained unmatched. CDR3 in amino acids: CASRGGQGVRRNTIYF. The CDR3 DNA reads as TGTGCCAGCAGGGGGGGACAGGGGGTTAGAAGAAACACCATATATTTT. The full variable domain, rest sourced from reference TRBV28 and TRBJ1-3, is DVKVTQSSRYLVKRTGEKVFLECVQDMDHENMFWYRQDPGLGLRLIYFSYDVKMKEKGDIPEGYSVSREKKERFSLILESASTNQTSMYLCASRGGQGVRRNTIYFGEGSWLTVV.

V and J are TRBV4-1 and TRBJ1-4; 9 bases line up with TRBD1. Germline CDR1 is MGHRA and CDR2 is YSYEKL. The junction had 8 bases not matched to a gene; V was cut back by 2 bases and J by 7 bases. The length of the CDR3 is 16 residues. DNA for the CDR3: TGCGCCAGCAGCCAACTTCCCGGGACAGGGATTGAAAAACTGTTTTTT. Encoded protein: CASSQLPGTGIEKLFF.

J is TRBJ2-7 and V is TRBV19, with 8 bases lining up with TRBD1. The CDR3 has 13 residues. V was pared by 6 bases and J by 6 bases, with 7 bases of the junction left unmatched. The germline CDR1 and CDR2 sequences are LNHDA and SQIVND (reference sequence). CDR3 residues: CASRGQGETEQYF. DNA for the CDR3: TGTGCCAGTAGAGGACAGGGTGAAACCGAGCAGTACTTC. The full variable domain, in which reference TRBV19 and TRBJ2-7 provide the parts outside the CDR3, is DGGITQSPKYLFRKEGQNVTLSCEQNLNHDAMYWYRQDPGQGLRLIYYSQIVNDFQKGDIAEGYSVSREKKESFPLTVTSAQKNPTAFYLCASRGQGETEQYFGPGTRLTVT.

This chain links TRBV4-2 with TRBJ1-1; possible D gene TRBD1, 6 bases. The CDR3 is 15 amino acids. V was trimmed by 1 base and J by 4 bases, leaving 13 bases between them. Germline V gene data show CDR1 as LGHNA and CDR2 as YNFKEQ. DNA of the CDR3: TGTGCCAGCAGCCAAGCCCACAGGGCGGGCACTGAAGCTTTCTTT. Translated: CASSQAHRAGTEAFF.

This clone was counted between two and nine times. Here the CDR3 reads CASTYAGSKPQHF. DNA for the CDR3: TGTGCCAGTACCTACGCCGGGTCCAAGCCCCAGCATTTT. The genes are TRBV19 and TRBJ1-5; no clear D gene. The CDR3 is 13 amino acids. Trimming left V 7 bases short and J 8 bases short, with 15 bases between. Germline CDR1 is LNHDA and CDR2 is SQIVND (reference sequence). The entire variable domain, with the rest obtained from reference TRBV19 and TRBJ1-5, is as follows: DGGITQSPKYLFRKEGQNVTLSCEQNLNHDAMYWYRQDPGQGLRLIYYSQIVNDFQKGDIAEGYSVSREKKESFPLTVTSAQKNPTAFYLCASTYAGSKPQHFGDGTRLSIL.

V gene TRBV5-4 combines with J gene TRBJ1-4, with 7 positions matching TRBD1. V gave up 0 bases and J gave up 8 bases; unmatched junction bases: 7. CDR1 is SGHNT and CDR2 is YYREEE in the germline V gene (reference sequence). CDR3 length: 15 residues. The CDR3 is CASSLAEGAREKLFF. The CDR3 region has the DNA TGTGCCAGCAGCTTGGCAGAGGGGGCACGGGAAAAACTGTTTTTT.

The V call is TRBV13, the J call TRBJ2-7, with D tentatively TRBD2 (6 bases). Trimming shortened V by 5 bases and J by 0 bases, and 23 bases separated the two germline ends. The CDR3 has 18 amino acids. The germline V gene has CDR1 PRHDT and CDR2 FYEKMQ (reference sequence). The CDR3 DNA follows: TGTGCCAGCAGCCCCTCCCGGCGCCGGGGGTCCCCCTCCTACGAGCAGTACTTC. It translates to CASSPSRRRGSPSYEQYF.

This clone was detected once. The chain joins TRBV27 to TRBJ2-5, with TRBD2 as a possible D gene (6 bases). The CDR3 has 15 residues. Deletions cut 6 bases from V and 5 bases from J, with 19 bases between. The germline CDR1 and CDR2 sequences are MNHEY and SMNVEV (reference sequence). The CDR3 DNA is TGTGCCAGCAGCCCGGGCTGGCGGGAATCGGAGACCCAGTACTTC. The encoded protein is CASSPGWRESETQYF.